These 5 T cell receptor beta chains came from one sample sequenced in a study of blood T cell repertoires in COVID-19. Generated by immunoSEQ multiplex PCR, the TCRdb table keeps only in-frame clones and is missing some. Of 34,000 or so clones listed, 87% are singletons. The sequenced sample consisted of peripheral blood. Source of these receptors: a man aged 50 to 59 with active or convalescent COVID-19.

V gene TRBV11-1 combines with J gene TRBJ2-3; TRBD2 is a possible D gene (5 bases). The CDR3 contains 15 residues. Germline values: CDR1 SGHAT, CDR2 FQDESV (reference sequence). The V end lost 2 bases, the J end lost 2 bases, and 11 bases lay between the germline ends. CDR3 nucleotide sequence: TGTGCCAGCAGCTTAATGCTAGCCAACACAGATACGCAGTATTTT. Amino acid sequence: CASSLMLANTDTQYF.

The genes are TRBV28 and TRBJ1-4, with 7 nucleotides matching TRBD1. The germline CDR1 and CDR2 sequences are MDHEN and SYDVKM. Trimming at V came to 6 bases and at J to 5 bases, leaving 9 bases not matched to a gene. The CDR3 has 15 residues. The CDR3 region is CASRRQGDPNEKLFF. The CDR3 DNA reads TGTGCCAGCAGAAGACAGGGCGATCCAAATGAAAAACTGTTTTTT.

The chain couples TRBV19 to TRBJ1-2; 8 bases are a match to TRBD1. The germline CDR1 and CDR2 sequences are LNHDA and SQIVND (reference sequence). The CDR3 is 16 residues long. The ends lost 4 bases at V and 0 bases at J; junction bases unmatched: 7. The CDR3 loop reads CASSRDRTTTNYGYTF. CDR3 nucleotides: TGTGCCAGTAGTAGGGACAGGACCACCACTAACTATGGCTACACCTTC.

V gene TRBV18 combines with J gene TRBJ2-7; 7 bases are a match to TRBD2. V was clipped by 4 bases and J by 3 bases; unmatched bases: 6. There are 14 residues in the CDR3. Germline V gives CDR1 KGHSH, CDR2 LQKENI. In nucleotides, the CDR3 is TGTGCCAGCTCACGGTCTTCGGGAGGCTACGAGCAGTACTTC. It encodes CASSRSSGGYEQYF.

This chain connects TRBV7-8 to TRBJ2-6, with TRBD1 as a possible D gene (7 bases). V shed 7 bases and J shed 12 bases, with 16 bases lying between them. The CDR3 has 13 amino acids. Looked up from germline, CDR1 is SGHVS and CDR2 is FQNEAQ. CDR3: CASIRGAGTVLTF. The CDR3 DNA follows: TGTGCCAGCATCAGGGGGGCCGGCACCGTCCTGACTTTC.